This T cell receptor beta chain appears in the sequencing data of a study of T cells in Graves' hyperthyroidism and ophthalmopathy. Overall study results and limits: In simple terms, a model built on 13 V-J features told ophthalmopathy apart from stable hyperthyroidism.

TCR beta CDR3 region amplification was performed from RNA transcripts. Researchers ran a first-round RT-PCR on the TCR CDR3 using the HTBI primer set. TCRdb reprocessed the multiplex PCR reads via MiXCR and lists one record per CDR3 protein. The sample lists approximately 300,000 distinct CDR3 sequences; about 15% were seen once. Patients having uncontrolled infection, another autoimmune disease, pregnancy or lactation were not included. Concerning this clonotype: As yet, its antigen is unknown.

This CDR3 region has 15 residues. V was shortened by 2 bases and J by 4 bases, with 11 bases between the two germline ends. In germline, CDR1 is MNHEY, CDR2 SVGAGI. This chain joins TRBV6-5 and TRBJ2-2, with D tentatively TRBD1 or TRBD2 (6 bases each). This receptor was obtained from a young man with Graves' hyperthyroidism. Sequences were obtained from blood. The CDR3 DNA follows: TGTGCCAGCAGTTACACCGGGGGCGTCACCGGGGAGCTGTTTTTT. Translation: CASSYTGGVTGELFF.